This T cell receptor (beta chain) was profiled in a study of blood T cell repertoires in COVID-19. Study overall: The United States, Italy and Spain supplied acute and convalescent COVID-19 samples. PBMCs, B-cell-depleted T cells, or T cells provided the cDNA or gDNA that made up the material.

V lost 0 bases, J lost 1 base, and 0 bases stayed unmatched. Germline V lookup: CDR1 LGHNA, CDR2 YNFKEQ. This CDR3 comprises 16 residues. The authors' processing: Counts of nucleated cells, estimated from reference gene primer amplification, were obtained. This table comes from immunoSEQ multiplex PCR, and its TCRdb copy is limited to in-frame clones, with some not included. The D gene and trimming were derived from the DNA, and the V and J assignments and clone size from that table. This repertoire shows 150,000 to 200,000 clones, 75% to 95% found once; its top ten account for around 0.5%. The sequence came from a man between 45 and 60 years old with acute or convalescent COVID-19. This sequence joins TRBV4-2 and TRBJ2-2, with 9 nucleotides matching TRBD2. Sequenced sample: peripheral blood. CDR3 nucleotides: TGTGCCAGCAGCCAAGAGACTAGCGGGAACACCGGGGAGCTGTTTTTT. Amino acids: CASSQETSGNTGELFF.